This T cell receptor beta chain was profiled in a study of blood T cell repertoires in COVID-19 (TCRdb year 2020). Background on the whole study: Samples covering the acute and convalescent phases of COVID-19 were provided by collaborators in the United States, Italy and Spain. The material from the prospective study consisted of cDNA or gDNA derived from T cells, B-cell-depleted T cells, or PBMCs. The dataset comprised deeply sampled blood TCRbeta repertoires from subjects exposed to, actively infected with, or recovered from COVID-19. The repertoires were released in a freely available public database intended as a resource for research on the immune response to SARS-CoV-2. The samples were drawn from two sources: the first 160 participants of the ongoing ImmuneRACE study, and 1,000 to 1,500 subjects contributed by 6 global collaborators. Sample metadata almost always included a de-identified subject ID, COVID-19 status, age in years and sex. Where available, HLA class I and class II types were taken from metadata supplied by the sample provider and were not determined by assay-based typing.

The germline V gene encodes CDR1 LNHDA and CDR2 SQIVND (reference sequence). V is reduced by 1 base and J by 2 bases, leaving a spacing of 20 bases between them. Spanning cysteine to phenylalanine, the CDR3 consists of 18 amino acids. The kept DNA is CDR3 alone, 54 bases in frame from the first base. TCRbeta CDR3 regions were amplified from genomic DNA using the immunoSEQ Assay, a bias-controlled multiplex PCR. The source study handled its data this way. The number of nucleated cells in each sample was estimated from the amplification of reference gene primers within the assay. Sequence reads were collapsed and filtered to measure the absolute abundance of every unique TCRbeta CDR3 rearrangement. Productive Simpson clonality was computed per sample as the square root of Simpson's diversity index over productive rearrangements. As stored in TCRdb, this immuneACCESS dataset retains in-frame rearrangements with V and J assigned. A fraction of the clones does not appear; measured against another copy, unresolved V genes explain less than half of the discrepancy, and the remainder lacks a known reason. V and J calls and clone size come straight from that table; D and trimming were deduced from the DNA. The sample table shows 90,000 or so clones, and nearly 90% are seen once. The ten largest account for 3.5% to 5% of the sample.

Details on this clone: Its antigen is currently not known. Base qualities are not at hand, and no much larger clone is one base apart.

Collaborating institutions collected whole blood in K2EDTA tubes following their own protocols. For TCRbeta analysis, collaborators shipped samples in one of three forms: frozen whole blood, isolated PBMCs, or DNA extracted from either of those sample types. Summary of the overall study and its limitations: The amount of clinical and demographic metadata varied by source and participant and was provided uncurated.

This chain is built from TRBV19 and TRBJ1-1, with the D gene not clear enough to name. This TCR was recovered from a woman of 80 years or more with active or convalescent COVID-19. Sequenced: peripheral blood. The nucleotide sequence is TGTGCCAGTAGTATAGTGCCGGGATTCGGGCGAGGCAACACTGAAGCTTTCTTT. Its coded protein is CASSIVPGFGRGNTEAFF.